This T cell receptor (beta chain) derives from a study of T-cell reconstitution after alpha-beta-depleted transplantation in children (dated by TCRdb to about 2016). At the level of the whole study: Using TCR repertoire profiling, the study quantitatively followed how T-cell immune reconstitution unfolded in children after TCRalphabeta/CD19-depleted allogeneic hematopoietic cell transplantation. Points the paper makes about the study in general: In some patients, high TCRbeta diversity at day 60 was attributed to recipient T cells and intrathymic progenitors that had survived conditioning. Over subsequent months, a decline in hyperexpanded clone frequencies was noted, and after one year, T-cell counts and TCRbeta diversity were mostly ascribed to newly produced T cells. Apparently early alphabetaT-cell count recovery about two months after transplant reportedly relied on only several hundred rapidly expanded clones derived from non-depleted graft cells.

The sample's treatment or condition label is to be understood as: allogeneic hematopoietic cell transplantation with graft depleted of TCRalphabeta T cells and CD19 B cells. Transplant recipients were children who received TCRalphabeta/CD19-depleted allogeneic hematopoietic cell grafts. Preparation of the library involved PCR. The sequencer listed for this sample is Illumina HiSeq 2500. Molecular barcoding was employed in the preparation of TCR libraries, with unique molecular identifiers being used to normalize TCRbeta repertoire quantification. Starting from the raw public reads, TCRdb applied fastp trimming at Q25, assembled clones with MiXCR and retained in-frame beta chains. Every CDR3 protein is listed once, alongside the most common genes and DNA of its rows. This sample is represented by 700,000 to 950,000 distinct CDR3 sequences; roughly 15% of them were singletons. The ten biggest clones cover around 5% of the sample.

This clonotype was picked up a small number of times. Its antigen specificity is not known. No clone much larger than this one lies a single base away; base qualities are absent. The germline V gene (reference sequence) sets CDR1 to SEHNR and CDR2 to FQNEAQ. The CDR3 runs 15 residues from the cysteine to the phenylalanine. This entry keeps only the CDR3 DNA: 45 bases, framed from base 1. V is cut by 1 base and J by 8 bases, and the space between the germline ends is 14 bases. The chain joins TRBV7-9 to TRBJ1-4; the D gene cannot be resolved reliably. This receptor was identified in a male patient younger than 18 who had a stem cell transplant for acute lymphoblastic leukemia, so the T cells may come from the graft donor. The input for sequencing was PBMCs, mostly from graft donor cells, taken 360 days after TCRalphabeta/CD19-depleted stem cell transplant. The CDR3 here reads CASSLDPDGEEKLFF. The sequenced DNA: TGTGCCAGCAGCTTAGACCCGGACGGGGAGGAAAAACTGTTTTTT.